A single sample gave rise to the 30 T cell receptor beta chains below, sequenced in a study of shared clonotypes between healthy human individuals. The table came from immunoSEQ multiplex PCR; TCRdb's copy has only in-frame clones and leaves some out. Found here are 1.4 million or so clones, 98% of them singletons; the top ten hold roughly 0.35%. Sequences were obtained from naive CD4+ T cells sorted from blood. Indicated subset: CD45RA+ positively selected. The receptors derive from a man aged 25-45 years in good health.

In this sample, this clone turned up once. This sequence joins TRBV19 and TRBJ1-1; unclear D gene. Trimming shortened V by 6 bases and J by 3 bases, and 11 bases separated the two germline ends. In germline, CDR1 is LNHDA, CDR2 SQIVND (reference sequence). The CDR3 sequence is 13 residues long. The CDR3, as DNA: TGTGCCAGTAGCTCTATGGAGGACACTGAAGCTTTCTTT. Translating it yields CASSSMEDTEAFF.

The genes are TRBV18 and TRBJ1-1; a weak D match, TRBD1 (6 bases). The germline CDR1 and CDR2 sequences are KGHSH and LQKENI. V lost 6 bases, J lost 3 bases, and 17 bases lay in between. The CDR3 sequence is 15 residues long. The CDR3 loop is CASSQGGAADTEAFF. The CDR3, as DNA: TGTGCCAGCTCCCAAGGGGGGGCGGCGGACACTGAAGCTTTCTTT. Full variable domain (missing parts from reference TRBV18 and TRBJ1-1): NAGVMQNPRHLVRRRGQEARLRCSPMKGHSHVYWYRQLPEEGLKFMVYLQKENIIDESGMPKERFSAEFPKEGPSILRIQQVVRGDSAAYFCASSQGGAADTEAFFGQGTRLTVV.

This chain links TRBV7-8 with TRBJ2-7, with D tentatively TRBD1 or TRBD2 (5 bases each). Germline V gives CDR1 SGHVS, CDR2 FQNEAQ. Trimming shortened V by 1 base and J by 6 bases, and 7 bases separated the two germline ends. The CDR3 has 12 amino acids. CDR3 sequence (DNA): TGTGCCAGCAGCTTAGAAGGGACCGAGCAGTACTTC. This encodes CASSLEGTEQYF.

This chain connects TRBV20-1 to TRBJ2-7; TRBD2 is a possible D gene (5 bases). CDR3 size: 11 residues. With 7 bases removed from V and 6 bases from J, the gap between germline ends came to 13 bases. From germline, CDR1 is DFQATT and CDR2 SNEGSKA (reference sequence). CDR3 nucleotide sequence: TGCAGTGTATCTGCGGGTGGCGAGCAGTACTTC. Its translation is CSVSAGGEQYF.

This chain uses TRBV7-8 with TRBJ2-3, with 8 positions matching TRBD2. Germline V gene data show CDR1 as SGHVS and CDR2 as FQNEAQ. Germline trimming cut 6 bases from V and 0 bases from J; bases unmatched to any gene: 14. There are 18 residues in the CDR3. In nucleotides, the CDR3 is TGTGCCAGCAGTCCCCGCCTAGCTAGCGGGTCTAGCACAGATACGCAGTATTTT. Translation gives CASSPRLASGSSTDTQYF.

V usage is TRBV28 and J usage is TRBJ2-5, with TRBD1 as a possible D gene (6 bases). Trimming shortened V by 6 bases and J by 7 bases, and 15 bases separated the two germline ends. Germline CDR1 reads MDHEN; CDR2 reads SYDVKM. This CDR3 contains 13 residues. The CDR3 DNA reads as TGTGCCAGCAGACCGGACAGTCGGTCGACCCAGTACTTC. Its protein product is CASRPDSRSTQYF.

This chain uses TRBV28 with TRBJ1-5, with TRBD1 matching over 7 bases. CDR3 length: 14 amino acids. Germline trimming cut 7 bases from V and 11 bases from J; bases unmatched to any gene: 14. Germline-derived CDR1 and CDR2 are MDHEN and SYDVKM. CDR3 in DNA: TGTGCCAGCAACGGCCGGGGACAGACTCAATCCCAGCATTTT. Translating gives CASNGRGQTQSQHF.

The CDR3 nucleotides are TGTGCCAGCAGCCAAGGGATTAGGAGACTAGCGCGTGGGGACGCATCAGATACGCAGTATTTT. Protein: CASSQGIRRLARGDASDTQYF. The chain joins TRBV14 to TRBJ2-3; 8 bases fit TRBD2. Germline values: CDR1 SGHDN, CDR2 FVKESK. With 1 base clipped from V and 4 bases from J, the junction kept 22 bases outside the gene matches. CDR3 length equals 21 residues.

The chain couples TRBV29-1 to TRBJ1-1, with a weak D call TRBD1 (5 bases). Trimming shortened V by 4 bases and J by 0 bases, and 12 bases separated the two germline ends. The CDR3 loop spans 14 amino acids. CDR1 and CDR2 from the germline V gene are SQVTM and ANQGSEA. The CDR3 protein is CSVGGATLNTEAFF. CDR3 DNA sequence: TGCAGCGTTGGTGGGGCCACCTTGAACACTGAAGCTTTCTTT.

The CDR3 loop reads CASSSTDREQYF. The CDR3 DNA sequence: TGTGCCAGCAGTTCCACGGACAGAGAGCAGTACTTC. The V and J genes are TRBV6-5 and TRBJ2-7; D perhaps matches TRBD1 (6 bases). V shed 4 bases and J shed 7 bases, with 11 bases lying between them. Germline V gives CDR1 MNHEY, CDR2 SVGAGI. CDR3 length: 12 residues.

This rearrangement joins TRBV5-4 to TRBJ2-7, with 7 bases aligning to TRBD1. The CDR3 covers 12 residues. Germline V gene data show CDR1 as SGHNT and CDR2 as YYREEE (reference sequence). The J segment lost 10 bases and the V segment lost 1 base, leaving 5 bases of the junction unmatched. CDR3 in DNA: TGTGCCAGCAGCTTGCACACAGGGGAACAGTACTTC. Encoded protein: CASSLHTGEQYF.

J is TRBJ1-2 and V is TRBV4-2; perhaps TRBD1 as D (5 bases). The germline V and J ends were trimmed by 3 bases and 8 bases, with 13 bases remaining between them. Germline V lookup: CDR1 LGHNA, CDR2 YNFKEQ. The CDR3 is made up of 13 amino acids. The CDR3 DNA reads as TGTGCCAGCAGCCATCCAGACAGAGCAGGCTACACCTTC. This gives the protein CASSHPDRAGYTF.

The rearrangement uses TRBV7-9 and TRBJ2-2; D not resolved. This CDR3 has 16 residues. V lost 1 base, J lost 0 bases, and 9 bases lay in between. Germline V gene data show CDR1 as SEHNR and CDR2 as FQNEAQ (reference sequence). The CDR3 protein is CASSLVIQPNTGELFF. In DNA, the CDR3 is TGTGCCAGCAGCTTAGTTATACAGCCGAACACCGGGGAGCTGTTTTTT.

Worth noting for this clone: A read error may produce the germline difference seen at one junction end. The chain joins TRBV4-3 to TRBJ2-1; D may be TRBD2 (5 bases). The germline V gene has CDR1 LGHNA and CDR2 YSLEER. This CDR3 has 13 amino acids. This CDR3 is CASSKDRGNEQFF. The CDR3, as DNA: TGCGCCAGCAGCAAAGATCGAGGGAATGAGCAGTTCTTC.

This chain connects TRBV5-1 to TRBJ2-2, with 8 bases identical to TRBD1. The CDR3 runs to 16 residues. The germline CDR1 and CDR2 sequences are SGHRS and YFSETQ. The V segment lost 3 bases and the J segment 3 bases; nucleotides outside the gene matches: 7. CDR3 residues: CASSYPGTGYTGELFF. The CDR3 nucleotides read TGCGCCAGCAGCTATCCCGGGACAGGCTACACCGGGGAGCTGTTTTTT.

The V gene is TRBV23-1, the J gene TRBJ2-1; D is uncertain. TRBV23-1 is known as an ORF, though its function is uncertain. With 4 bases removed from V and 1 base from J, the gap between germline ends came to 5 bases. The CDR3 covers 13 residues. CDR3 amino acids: CASSRLSYNEQFF. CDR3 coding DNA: TGCGCCAGCAGTCGTCTTTCCTACAATGAGCAGTTCTTC.

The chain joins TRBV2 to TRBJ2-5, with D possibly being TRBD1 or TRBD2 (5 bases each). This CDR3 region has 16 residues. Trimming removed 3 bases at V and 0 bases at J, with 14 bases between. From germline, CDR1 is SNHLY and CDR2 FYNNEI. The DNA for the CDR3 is TGTGCCAGCAGTGACGGTTCTTCGGGACACCAAGAGACCCAGTACTTC. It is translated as CASSDGSSGHQETQYF.

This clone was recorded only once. CDR3 in amino acids: CASSLGGQGSNEQYF. The CDR3 DNA sequence: TGCGCCAGCAGCTTGGGCGGGCAGGGATCGAACGAGCAGTACTTC. The chain carries TRBV5-1 and TRBJ2-7; TRBD1 or TRBD2 may be the D gene (5 bases each). The CDR3 extends over 15 amino acids. The V gene lost 0 bases and the J gene lost 5 bases, with 15 bases spanning the gap. Germline assignment: CDR1 SGHRS and CDR2 YFSETQ.

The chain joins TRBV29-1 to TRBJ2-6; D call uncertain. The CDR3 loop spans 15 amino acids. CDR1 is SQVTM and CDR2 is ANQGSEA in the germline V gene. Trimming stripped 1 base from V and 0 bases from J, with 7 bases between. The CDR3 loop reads CSVEGSVSGANVLTF. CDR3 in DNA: TGCAGCGTTGAAGGGTCGGTCTCTGGGGCCAACGTCCTGACTTTC. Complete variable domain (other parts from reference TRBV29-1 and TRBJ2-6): SAVISQKPSRDICQRGTSLTIQCQVDSQVTMMFWYRQQPGQSLTLIATANQGSEATYESGFVIDKFPISRPNLTFSTLTVSNMSPEDSSIYLCSVEGSVSGANVLTFGAGSRLTVL.

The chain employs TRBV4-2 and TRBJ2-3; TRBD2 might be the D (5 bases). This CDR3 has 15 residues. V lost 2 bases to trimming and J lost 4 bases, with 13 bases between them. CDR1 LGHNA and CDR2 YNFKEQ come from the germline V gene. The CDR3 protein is CASSQSGEGSDTQYF. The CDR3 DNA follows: TGTGCCAGCAGCCAATCCGGAGAGGGTTCAGATACGCAGTATTTT.

CDR3 loop: CASTLVRDQETQYF. The DNA for the CDR3 is TGTGCCAGCACGTTAGTCAGAGATCAAGAGACCCAGTACTTC. The chain couples TRBV2 to TRBJ2-5; D ambiguous. This CDR3 has 14 residues. CDR1 SNHLY and CDR2 FYNNEI come from the germline V gene. V was trimmed by 7 bases and J by 2 bases, leaving 14 bases between them.

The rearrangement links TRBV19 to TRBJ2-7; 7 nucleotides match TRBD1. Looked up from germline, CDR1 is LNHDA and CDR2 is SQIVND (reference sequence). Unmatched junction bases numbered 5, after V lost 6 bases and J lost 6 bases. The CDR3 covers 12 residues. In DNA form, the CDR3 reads TGTGCCAGTAGACGATCAGGGGGCGAGCAGTACTTC. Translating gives CASRRSGGEQYF.

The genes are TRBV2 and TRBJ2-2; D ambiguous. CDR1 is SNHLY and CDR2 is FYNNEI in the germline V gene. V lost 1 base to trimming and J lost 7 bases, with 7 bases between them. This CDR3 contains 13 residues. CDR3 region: CASSEEAGGELFF. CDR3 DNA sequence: TGTGCCAGCAGTGAAGAGGCTGGCGGGGAGCTGTTTTTT.

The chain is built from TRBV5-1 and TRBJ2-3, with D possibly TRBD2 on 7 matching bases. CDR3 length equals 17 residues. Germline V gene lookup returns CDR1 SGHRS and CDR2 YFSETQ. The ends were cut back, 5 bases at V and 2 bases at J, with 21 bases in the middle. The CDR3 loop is CASRIFGGPLSTDTQYF. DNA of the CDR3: TGCGCCAGCAGGATATTCGGGGGGCCCTTATCCACAGATACGCAGTATTTT. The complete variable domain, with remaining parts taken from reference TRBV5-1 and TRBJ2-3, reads KAGVTQTPRYLIKTRGQQVTLSCSPISGHRSVSWYQQTPGQGLQFLFEYFSETQRNKGNFPGRFSGRQFSNSRSEMNVSTLELGDSALYLCASRIFGGPLSTDTQYFGPGTRLTVL.

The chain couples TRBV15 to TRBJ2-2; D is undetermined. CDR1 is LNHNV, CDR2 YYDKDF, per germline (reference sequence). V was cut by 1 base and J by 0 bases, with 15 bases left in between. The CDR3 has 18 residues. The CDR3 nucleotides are TGTGCCACCAGCAGAGTAAATCCAGGCTACGCGAACACCGGGGAGCTGTTTTTT. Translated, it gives CATSRVNPGYANTGELFF.

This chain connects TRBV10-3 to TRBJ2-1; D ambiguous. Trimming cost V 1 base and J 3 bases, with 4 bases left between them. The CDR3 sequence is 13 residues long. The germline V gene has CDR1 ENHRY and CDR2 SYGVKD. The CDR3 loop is CAISEWDYNEQFF. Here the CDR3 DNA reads TGTGCCATCAGTGAGTGGGACTACAATGAGCAGTTCTTC.

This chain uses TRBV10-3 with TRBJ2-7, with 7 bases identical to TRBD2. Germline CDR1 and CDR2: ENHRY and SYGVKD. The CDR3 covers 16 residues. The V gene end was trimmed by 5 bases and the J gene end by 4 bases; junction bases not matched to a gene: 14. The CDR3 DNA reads TGTGCCATCAGTCTGAGAGCGGGGCCGATCTTATACGAGCAGTACTTC. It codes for CAISLRAGPILYEQYF.

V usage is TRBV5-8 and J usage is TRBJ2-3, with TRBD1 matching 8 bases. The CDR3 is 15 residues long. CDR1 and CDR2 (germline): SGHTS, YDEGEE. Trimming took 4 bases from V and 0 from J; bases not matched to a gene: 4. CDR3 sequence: CASSPDRASTDTQYF. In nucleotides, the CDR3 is TGTGCCAGCAGCCCGGACAGGGCTAGCACAGATACGCAGTATTTT.

CDR3 in amino acids: CASSKDRMTYEQYF. CDR3 nucleotides: TGTGCCAGCAGCAAGGACAGGATGACCTACGAGCAGTACTTC. The chain combines TRBV2 with TRBJ2-7; 7 positions agree with TRBD1. V trimming: 6 bases; J trimming: 2 bases; junction bases outside the gene matches: 7. Germline V CDR1 and CDR2: SNHLY, FYNNEI. The CDR3 covers 14 residues.

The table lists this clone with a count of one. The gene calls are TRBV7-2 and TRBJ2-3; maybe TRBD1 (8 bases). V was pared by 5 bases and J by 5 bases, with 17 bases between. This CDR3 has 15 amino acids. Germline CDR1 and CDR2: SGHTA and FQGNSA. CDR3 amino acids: CASSHRTGRGDTQYF. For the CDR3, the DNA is TGTGCCAGCAGCCATAGGACAGGGAGGGGAGATACGCAGTATTTT.